This TCR beta chain was sequenced during a study of technical replicates of blood from a few donors. CDR1 and CDR2 from the germline V gene are MNHEY and SMNVEV (reference sequence). V lost 5 bases and J lost 3, with 10 bases in between. The CDR3 runs to 14 residues. The table came from immunoSEQ multiplex PCR; TCRdb's copy has only in-frame clones and leaves some out. The table includes tens of thousands of clones, about 95% detected once. In its sample, this clone was seen once. The chain joins TRBV27 to TRBJ2-2; maybe TRBD2 (5 bases). The TCR sequence derives from a human donor in good health. The source material was T cells isolated from PBMCs. CDR3 loop: CASSLSGYTGELFF. DNA of the CDR3: TGTGCCAGCAGTCTAAGCGGATACACCGGGGAGCTGTTTTTT.